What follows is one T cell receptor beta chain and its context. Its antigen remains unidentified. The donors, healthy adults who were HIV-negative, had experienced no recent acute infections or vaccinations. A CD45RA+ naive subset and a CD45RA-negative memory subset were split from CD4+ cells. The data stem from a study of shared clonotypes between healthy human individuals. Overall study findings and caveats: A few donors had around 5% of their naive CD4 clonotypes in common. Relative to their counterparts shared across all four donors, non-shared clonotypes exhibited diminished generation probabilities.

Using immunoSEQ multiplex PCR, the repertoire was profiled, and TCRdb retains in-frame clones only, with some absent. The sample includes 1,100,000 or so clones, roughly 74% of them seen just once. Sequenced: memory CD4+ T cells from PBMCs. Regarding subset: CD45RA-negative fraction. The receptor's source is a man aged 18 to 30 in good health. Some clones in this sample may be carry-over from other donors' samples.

This chain's CDR3 is CAISPGEGGYTF. The CDR3 nucleotides read TGTGCCATCAGCCCCGGGGAGGGTGGCTACACCTTC. The J gene is TRBJ1-2, the V gene TRBV10-3; D is unclear. Trimming shortened V by 6 bases and J by 7 bases, and 12 bases separated the two germline ends. The CDR3 has 12 amino acids. The germline V gene encodes CDR1 ENHRY and CDR2 SYGVKD.